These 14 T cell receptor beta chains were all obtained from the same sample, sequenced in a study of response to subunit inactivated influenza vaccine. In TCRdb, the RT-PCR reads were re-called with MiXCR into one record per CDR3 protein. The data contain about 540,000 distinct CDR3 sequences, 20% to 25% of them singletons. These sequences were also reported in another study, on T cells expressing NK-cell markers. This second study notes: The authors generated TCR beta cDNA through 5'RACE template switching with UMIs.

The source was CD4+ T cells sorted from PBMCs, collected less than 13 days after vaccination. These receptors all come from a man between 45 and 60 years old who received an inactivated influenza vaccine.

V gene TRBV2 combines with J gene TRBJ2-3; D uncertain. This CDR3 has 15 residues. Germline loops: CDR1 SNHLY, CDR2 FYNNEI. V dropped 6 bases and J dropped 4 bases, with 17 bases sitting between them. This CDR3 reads CASRATFLLPDTQYF. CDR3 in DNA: TGTGCCAGCAGGGCCACCTTTTTACTCCCAGATACGCAGTATTTT.

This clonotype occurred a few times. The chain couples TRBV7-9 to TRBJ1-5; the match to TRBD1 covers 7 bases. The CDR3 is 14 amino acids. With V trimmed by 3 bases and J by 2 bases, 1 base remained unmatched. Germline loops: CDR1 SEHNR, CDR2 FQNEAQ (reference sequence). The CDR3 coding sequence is TGTGCCAGCAGCTTTCAGGGGGGCAATCAGCCCCAGCATTTT. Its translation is CASSFQGGNQPQHF. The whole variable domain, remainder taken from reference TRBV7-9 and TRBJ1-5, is DTGVSQNPRHKITKRGQNVTFRCDPISEHNRLYWYRQTLGQGPEFLTYFQNEAQLEKSRLLSDRFSAERPKGSFSTLEIQRTEQGDSAMYLCASSFQGGNQPQHFGDGTRLSIL.

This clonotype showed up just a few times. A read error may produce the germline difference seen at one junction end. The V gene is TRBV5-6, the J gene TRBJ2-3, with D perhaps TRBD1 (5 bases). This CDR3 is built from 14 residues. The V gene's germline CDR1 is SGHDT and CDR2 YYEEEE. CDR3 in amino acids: CASTLVRAGDTQYF. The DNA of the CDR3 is TGTGCCAGCACCTTGGTCAGGGCCGGAGATACGCAGTATTTT. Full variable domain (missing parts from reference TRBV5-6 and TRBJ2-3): DAGVTQSPTHLIKTRGQQVTLRCSPKSGHDTVSWYQQALGQGPQFIFQYYEEEERQRGNFPDRFSGHQFPNYSSELNVNALLLGDSALYLCASTLVRAGDTQYFGPGTRLTVL.

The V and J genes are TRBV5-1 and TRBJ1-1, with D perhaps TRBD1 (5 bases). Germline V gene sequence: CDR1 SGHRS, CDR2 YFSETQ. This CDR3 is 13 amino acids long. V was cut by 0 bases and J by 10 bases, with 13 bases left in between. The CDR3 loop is CASSLGGPLGAFF. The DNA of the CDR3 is TGCGCCAGCAGCTTGGGGGGCCCTCTTGGAGCTTTCTTT.

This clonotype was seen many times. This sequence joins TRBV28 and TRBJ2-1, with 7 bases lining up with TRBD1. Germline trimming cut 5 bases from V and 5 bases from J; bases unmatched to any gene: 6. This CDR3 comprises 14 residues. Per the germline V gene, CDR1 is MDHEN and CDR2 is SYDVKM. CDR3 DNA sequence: TGTGCCAGCAGTGTACAGGGGCGCAACAATGAGCAGTTCTTC. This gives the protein CASSVQGRNNEQFF. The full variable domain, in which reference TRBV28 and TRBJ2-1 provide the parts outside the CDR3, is DVKVTQSSRYLVKRTGEKVFLECVQDMDHENMFWYRQDPGLGLRLIYFSYDVKMKEKGDIPEGYSVSREKKERFSLILESASTNQTSMYLCASSVQGRNNEQFFGPGTRLTVL.

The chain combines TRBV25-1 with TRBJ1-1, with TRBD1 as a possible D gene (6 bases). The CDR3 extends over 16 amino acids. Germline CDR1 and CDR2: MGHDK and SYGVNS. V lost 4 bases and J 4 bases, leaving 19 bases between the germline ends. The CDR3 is CASSVFSGTPITEAFF. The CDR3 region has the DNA TGTGCCAGCAGTGTCTTTTCCGGGACACCCATCACTGAAGCTTTCTTT.

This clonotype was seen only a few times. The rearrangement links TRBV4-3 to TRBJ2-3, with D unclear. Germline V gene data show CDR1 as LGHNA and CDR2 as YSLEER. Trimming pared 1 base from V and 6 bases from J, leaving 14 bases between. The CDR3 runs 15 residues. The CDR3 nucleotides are TGCGCCAGCAGCCAAGGGGTTCAAGGGCTCGATACGCAGTATTTT. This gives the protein CASSQGVQGLDTQYF.

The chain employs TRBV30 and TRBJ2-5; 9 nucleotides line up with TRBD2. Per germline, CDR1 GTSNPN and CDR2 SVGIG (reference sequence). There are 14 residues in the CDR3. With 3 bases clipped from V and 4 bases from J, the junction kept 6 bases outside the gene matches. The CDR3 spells CAWSPGLASETQYF. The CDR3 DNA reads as TGTGCCTGGAGCCCGGGACTAGCCTCAGAGACCCAGTACTTC.

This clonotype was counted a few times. In DNA, the CDR3 is TGTGCCAGCAGTTTAAGAGTCGGGGGGGGGACCGGGGAGCTGTTTTTT. Protein product: CASSLRVGGGTGELFF. The chain combines TRBV27 with TRBJ2-2; 8 bases match TRBD2. Germline loops: CDR1 MNHEY, CDR2 SMNVEV (reference sequence). This CDR3 is 16 amino acids long. The trim removed 2 bases at V and 5 bases at J, leaving 7 bases unmatched.

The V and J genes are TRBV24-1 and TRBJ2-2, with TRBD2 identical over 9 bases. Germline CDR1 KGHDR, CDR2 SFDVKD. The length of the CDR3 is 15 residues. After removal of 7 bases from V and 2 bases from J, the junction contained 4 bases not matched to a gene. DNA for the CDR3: TGTGCCACCAGCCTAGCGGGGATAAACACCGGGGAGCTGTTTTTT. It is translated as CATSLAGINTGELFF.

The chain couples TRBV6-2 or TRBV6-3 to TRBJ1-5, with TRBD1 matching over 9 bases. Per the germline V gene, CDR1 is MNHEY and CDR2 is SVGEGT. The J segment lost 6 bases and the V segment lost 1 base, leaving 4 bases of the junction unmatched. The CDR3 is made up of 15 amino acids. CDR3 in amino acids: CASSYFGQGLQPQHF. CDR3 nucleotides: TGTGCCAGCAGTTACTTCGGACAGGGGCTTCAGCCCCAGCATTTT.

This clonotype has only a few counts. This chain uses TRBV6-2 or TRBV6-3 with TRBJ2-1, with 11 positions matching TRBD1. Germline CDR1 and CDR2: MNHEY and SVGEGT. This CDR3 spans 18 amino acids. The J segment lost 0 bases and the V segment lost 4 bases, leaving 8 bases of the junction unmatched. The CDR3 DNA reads TGTGCCAGCAGTTGGGGGACAGGGGGTGCCCTCTCCTACAATGAGCAGTTCTTC. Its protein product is CASSWGTGGALSYNEQFF.

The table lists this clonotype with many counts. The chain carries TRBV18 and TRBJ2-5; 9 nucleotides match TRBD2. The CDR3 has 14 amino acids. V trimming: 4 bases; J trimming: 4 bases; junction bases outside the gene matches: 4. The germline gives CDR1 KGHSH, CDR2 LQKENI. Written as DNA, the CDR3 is TGTGCCAGCTCACGGGGACTAGCTGGAGAGACCCAGTACTTC. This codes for CASSRGLAGETQYF.

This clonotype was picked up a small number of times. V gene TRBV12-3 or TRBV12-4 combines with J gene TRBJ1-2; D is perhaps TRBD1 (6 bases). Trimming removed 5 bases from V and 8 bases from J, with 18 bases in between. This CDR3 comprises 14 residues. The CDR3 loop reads CASSASQGSSGYTF. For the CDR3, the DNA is TGTGCCAGCAGTGCCTCCCAGGGGAGCTCGGGCTACACCTTC.